This TCR beta chain was captured in a study of blood T cell repertoires in COVID-19. Looking at the study overall: COVID-19 samples from acute and convalescent phases originated in the United States, Italy and Spain.

In the source study's methods: Researchers report that nucleated cell counts were estimated from reference gene primer amplification. Using immunoSEQ multiplex PCR, the repertoire was profiled, and TCRdb retains in-frame clones only, with some absent. V and J calls plus clone size are reproduced from that table; the DNA served to infer D and trimming. The repertoire holds under 100,000 clones, with about 80% as singletons. Trimming at V came to 1 base and at J to 0 bases, leaving 6 bases not matched to a gene. CDR3 length: 18 amino acids. This chain joins TRBV5-3 and TRBJ2-6, with 8 bases identical to TRBD1. TRBV5-3 is known as an ORF, though its function is uncertain. The sample comprised peripheral blood. This receptor was identified in a woman aged 35 to 49 with active or convalescent COVID-19. Here the CDR3 DNA reads TGTGCCAGAAGCTTGATCGGACAGGGTTTCTCTGGGGCCAACGTCCTGACTTTC. Residues: CARSLIGQGFSGANVLTF.